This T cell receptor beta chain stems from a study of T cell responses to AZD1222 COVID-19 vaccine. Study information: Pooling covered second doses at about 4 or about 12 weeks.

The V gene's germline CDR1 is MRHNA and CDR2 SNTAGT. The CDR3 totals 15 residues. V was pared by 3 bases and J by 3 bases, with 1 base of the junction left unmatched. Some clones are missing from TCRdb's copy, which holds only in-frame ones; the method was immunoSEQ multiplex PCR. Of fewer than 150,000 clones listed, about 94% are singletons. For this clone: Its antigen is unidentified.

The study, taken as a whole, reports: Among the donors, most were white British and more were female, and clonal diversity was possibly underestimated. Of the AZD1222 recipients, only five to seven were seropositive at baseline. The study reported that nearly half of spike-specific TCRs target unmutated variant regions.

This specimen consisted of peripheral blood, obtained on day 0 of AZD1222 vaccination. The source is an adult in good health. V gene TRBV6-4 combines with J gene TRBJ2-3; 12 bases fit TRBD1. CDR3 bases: TGTGCCAGCAGTGAGGGACAGGGGGCAACAGATACGCAGTATTTT. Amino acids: CASSEGQGATDTQYF.